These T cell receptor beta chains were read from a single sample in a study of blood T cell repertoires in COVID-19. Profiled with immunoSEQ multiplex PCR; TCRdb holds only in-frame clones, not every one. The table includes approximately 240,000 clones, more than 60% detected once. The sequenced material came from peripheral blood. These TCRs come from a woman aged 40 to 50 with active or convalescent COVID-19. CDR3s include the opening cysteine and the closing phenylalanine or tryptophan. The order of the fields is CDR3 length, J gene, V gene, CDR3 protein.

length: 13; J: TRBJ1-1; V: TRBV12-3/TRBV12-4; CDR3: CASSWRRNTEAFF
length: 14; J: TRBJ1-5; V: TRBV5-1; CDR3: CASSLEPGNQPQHF
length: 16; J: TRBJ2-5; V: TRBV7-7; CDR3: CASSPLGLAGGQTQYF
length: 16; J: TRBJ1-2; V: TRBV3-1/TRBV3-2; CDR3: CASSQDRGGFAYGYTF
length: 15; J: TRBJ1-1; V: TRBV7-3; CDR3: CASSPGTGESTEAFF
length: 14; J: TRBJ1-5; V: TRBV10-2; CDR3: CASLAGTVNAPQHF
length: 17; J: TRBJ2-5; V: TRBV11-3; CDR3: CASSSSGLAGTGETQYF
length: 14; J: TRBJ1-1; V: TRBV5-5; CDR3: CASSTTGYGTEAFF
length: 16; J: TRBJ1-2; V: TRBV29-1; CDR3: CSAPAQDRGLGYGYTF
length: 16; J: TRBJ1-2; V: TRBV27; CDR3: CASSLVRQGAYYGYTF
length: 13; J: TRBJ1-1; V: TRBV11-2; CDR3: CASSLATGTEAFF
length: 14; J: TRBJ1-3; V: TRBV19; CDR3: CASSPSLYGNTIYF
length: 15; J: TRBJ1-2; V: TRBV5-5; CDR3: CASSLMAQGGYGYTF
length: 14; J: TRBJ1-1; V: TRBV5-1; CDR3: CASSWTGENTEAFF
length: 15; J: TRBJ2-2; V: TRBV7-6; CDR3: CASSSSRTNTGELFF
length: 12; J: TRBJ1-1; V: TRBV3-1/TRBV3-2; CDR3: CASSQDGRGAFF
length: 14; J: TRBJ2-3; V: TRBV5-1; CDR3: CASRHSGPTDTQYF
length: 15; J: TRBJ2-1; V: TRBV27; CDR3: CASTAGTGGFNEQFF
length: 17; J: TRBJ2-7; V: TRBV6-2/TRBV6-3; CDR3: CASSYAPSGGASYEQYF
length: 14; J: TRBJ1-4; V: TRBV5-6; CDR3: CASSLGEINEKLFF
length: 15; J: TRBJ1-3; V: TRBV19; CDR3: CASSMDNASGNTIYF
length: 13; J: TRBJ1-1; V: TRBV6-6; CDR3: CASSHTGKLEAFF
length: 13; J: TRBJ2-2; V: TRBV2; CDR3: CASKQGVTGELFF
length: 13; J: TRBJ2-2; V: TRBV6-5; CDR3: CASAETNTGELFF
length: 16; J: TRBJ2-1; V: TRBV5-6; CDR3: CASSLGGRKGHNEQFF
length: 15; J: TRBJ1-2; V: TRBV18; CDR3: CASSPGTGLSYGYTF
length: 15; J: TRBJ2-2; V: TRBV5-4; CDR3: CASSLGQGSSGELFF
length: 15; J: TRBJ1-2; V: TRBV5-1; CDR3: CASSLAEAWGPGYTF
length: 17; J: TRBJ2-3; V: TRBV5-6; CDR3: CASSFFRGGSGTDTQYF
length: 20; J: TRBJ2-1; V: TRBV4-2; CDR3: CASSQDWVFGFASGGNEQFF
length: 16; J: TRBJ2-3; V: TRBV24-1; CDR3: CATSDPQETSTDTQYF
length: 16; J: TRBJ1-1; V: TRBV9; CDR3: CASSVGPTGMGTEAFF
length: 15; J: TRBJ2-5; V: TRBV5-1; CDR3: CASSLQVAGAGTQYF
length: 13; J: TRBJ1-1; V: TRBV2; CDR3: CASTTDSDTEAFF
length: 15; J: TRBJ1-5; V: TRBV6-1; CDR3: CASSDWAGYNQPQHF
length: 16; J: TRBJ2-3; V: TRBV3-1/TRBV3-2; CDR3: CASSGWGVGGTDTQYF
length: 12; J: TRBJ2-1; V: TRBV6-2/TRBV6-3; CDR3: CASSRRSNEQFF
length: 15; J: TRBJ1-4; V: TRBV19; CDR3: CASSIDRGANEKLFF
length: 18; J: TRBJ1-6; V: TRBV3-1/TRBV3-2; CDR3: CASSNTHGTGVGNSPLHF
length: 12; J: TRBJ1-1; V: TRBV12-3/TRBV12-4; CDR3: CASSFVSTEAFF
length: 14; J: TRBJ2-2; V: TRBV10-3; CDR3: CAISQQGATGELFF
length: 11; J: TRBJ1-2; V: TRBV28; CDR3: CASSFFDGYTF
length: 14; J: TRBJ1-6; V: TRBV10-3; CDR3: CAISESRFSSPLHF
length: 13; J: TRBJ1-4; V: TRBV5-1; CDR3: CASSAIPGEKLFF
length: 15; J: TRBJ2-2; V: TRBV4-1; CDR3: CASSDSQARVGELFF
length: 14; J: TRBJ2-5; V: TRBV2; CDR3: CASSTRQGPGTQYF
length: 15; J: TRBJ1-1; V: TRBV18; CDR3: CASSPGAGGLTEAFF
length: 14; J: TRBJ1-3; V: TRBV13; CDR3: CASSQTGTGNTIYF
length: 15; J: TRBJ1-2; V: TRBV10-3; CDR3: CAISGREGFSYGYTF
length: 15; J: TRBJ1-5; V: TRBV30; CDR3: CAWSVGAGGYQPQHF